One and the same sample provided the 23 T cell receptor beta chains below, sequenced in a study of T cell responses to AZD1222 COVID-19 vaccine. Using immunoSEQ multiplex PCR, the repertoire was profiled, and TCRdb retains in-frame clones only, with some absent. The table shows 170,000 or so clones, with 75% to 90% occurring only once. The input for sequencing was peripheral blood, taken on day 0 of AZD1222 vaccination. The receptor source for this set is an adult in good health.

The chain carries TRBV5-1 and TRBJ1-4; a weak D match, TRBD1 (5 bases). This CDR3 spans 17 amino acids. V lost 4 bases, J lost 4 bases, and 20 bases lay in between. Germline loops: CDR1 SGHRS, CDR2 YFSETQ. The CDR3 DNA reads TGCGCCAGCAGCCGGGGAATCGGGGGTTACGGTAATGAAAAACTGTTTTTT. Residues: CASSRGIGGYGNEKLFF.

This rearrangement joins TRBV14 to TRBJ1-2; tentative D call: TRBD1 (6 bases). Germline loops: CDR1 SGHDN, CDR2 FVKESK. The CDR3 contains 15 residues. V gave up 1 base and J gave up 4 bases, with 13 bases separating them. The CDR3 region is CASSQVYRDLYGYTF. The CDR3 DNA is TGTGCCAGCAGCCAAGTTTACAGGGACCTCTATGGCTACACCTTC.

The V gene is TRBV5-8, the J gene TRBJ1-5; perhaps TRBD1 as D (5 bases). The CDR3 extends over 12 amino acids. Per germline, CDR1 SGHTS and CDR2 YDEGEE. The germline V and J ends were trimmed by 2 bases and 7 bases, with 7 bases remaining between them. CDR3 DNA: TGTGCCAGCAGCTTTGACAGACAGCCCCAGCATTTT. Residues: CASSFDRQPQHF. Filled out from reference TRBV5-8 and TRBJ1-5, the complete variable domain reads EAGVTQSPTHLIKTRGQQATLRCSPISGHTSVYWYQQALGLGLQFLLWYDEGEERNRGNFPPRFSGRQFPNYSSELNVNALELEDSALYLCASSFDRQPQHFGDGTRLSIL.

This clone was seen just once. The J gene is TRBJ2-1, the V gene TRBV30; 9 positions match TRBD2. CDR3 length: 14 amino acids. Looked up from germline, CDR1 is GTSNPN and CDR2 is SVGIG (reference sequence). V lost 3 bases to trimming and J lost 9 bases; unmatched junction nucleotides: 9. As DNA, the CDR3 is TGTGCCTGGAGCAGGCTAGCGGGAAACACTGAGCAGTTCTTC. This encodes CAWSRLAGNTEQFF.

The chain joins TRBV2 to TRBJ2-7, with TRBD2 matching over 11 bases. Per germline, CDR1 SNHLY and CDR2 FYNNEI. CDR3 length: 17 residues. J lost 4 bases, V lost 6 bases, and 14 bases had no gene match. The CDR3 sequence: CASSPLDLTSGSYEQYF. The CDR3 nucleotides are TGTGCCAGCAGCCCGCTCGATCTTACTAGCGGGAGTTACGAGCAGTACTTC.

The rearrangement links TRBV13 to TRBJ2-2; D unclear. There are 13 residues in the CDR3. The V and J ends lost 4 bases and 3 bases respectively, with 6 bases between them. Germline loops: CDR1 PRHDT, CDR2 FYEKMQ (reference sequence). For the CDR3, the DNA is TGTGCCAGCAGCTCTCACTACACCGGGGAGCTGTTTTTT. This sequence encodes CASSSHYTGELFF.

The chain uses TRBV7-6 and TRBJ2-7; 11 bases fit TRBD2. The J segment lost 7 bases and the V segment lost 0 bases, leaving 14 bases of the junction unmatched. Germline V CDR1 and CDR2: SGHVS, FNYEAQ. The CDR3 sequence is 18 residues long. CDR3 DNA sequence: TGTGCCAGCAGCTTAGCGATCCCAATAGCGGGAGGGCCGCAGGAGCAGTACTTC. The encoded protein is CASSLAIPIAGGPQEQYF. Full variable domain (missing parts from reference TRBV7-6 and TRBJ2-7): GAGVSQSPRYKVTKRGQDVALRCDPISGHVSLYWYRQALGQGPEFLTYFNYEAQQDKSGLPNDRFSAERPEGSISTLTIQRTEQRDSAMYRCASSLAIPIAGGPQEQYFGPGTRLTVT.

The chain couples TRBV29-1 to TRBJ1-1, with TRBD1 identical over 11 bases. With 6 bases clipped from V and 5 bases from J, the junction kept 5 bases outside the gene matches. CDR1 SQVTM and CDR2 ANQGSEA come from the germline V gene. CDR3 size: 13 residues. The CDR3 region is CSVSGQGATEAFF. As DNA, the CDR3 is TGCAGCGTGTCCGGACAGGGGGCGACTGAAGCTTTCTTT.

This clone showed up just once. This chain joins TRBV30 and TRBJ1-2; 8 nucleotides agree with TRBD1. This CDR3 is 12 amino acids long. In germline, CDR1 is GTSNPN, CDR2 SVGIG (reference sequence). V lost 7 bases, J lost 6 bases, and 7 bases stayed unmatched. The CDR3 DNA reads TGTGCCTCCCGACAGGGGCAAGATGGCTACACCTTC. Protein product: CASRQGQDGYTF.

The genes are TRBV12-3 or TRBV12-4 and TRBJ1-6; D ambiguous. Trimming took off 3 bases at V and 5 bases at J, with 5 bases between the two ends. This CDR3 spans 13 amino acids. CDR3 protein: CASSLIDNSPLHF. The CDR3 region has the DNA TGTGCCAGCAGTTTGATAGATAATTCACCCCTCCACTTT.

This chain uses TRBV11-2 with TRBJ1-3, with 7 bases aligning to TRBD1. V was clipped by 0 bases and J by 4 bases; unmatched bases: 12. Per germline, CDR1 SGHAT and CDR2 FQNNGV. The length of the CDR3 is 18 residues. CDR3: CASSLDPPSGGLGNTIYF. In DNA, the CDR3 is TGTGCCAGCAGCTTAGACCCCCCCTCAGGGGGTCTGGGAAACACCATATATTTT.

The chain joins TRBV27 to TRBJ2-7; D possibly matches TRBD1 or TRBD2 (5 bases each). The ends were cut back, 4 bases at V and 0 bases at J, with 10 bases in the middle. The CDR3 sequence is 14 residues long. CDR1 and CDR2 (germline): MNHEY, SMNVEV (reference sequence). For the CDR3, the DNA is TGTGCCAGCAGTTCTGGGGGAAGCTCCTACGAGCAGTACTTC. It is translated as CASSSGGSSYEQYF.

The chain employs TRBV29-1 and TRBJ2-6; weak D call: TRBD2 (5 bases). Trimming removed 4 bases at V and 0 bases at J, with 13 bases between. Germline V CDR1 and CDR2: SQVTM, ANQGSEA. The length of the CDR3 is 16 residues. Written as DNA, the CDR3 is TGCAGCGTTGGTCGGGGTTCTAACTCTGGGGCCAACGTCCTGACTTTC. Translation: CSVGRGSNSGANVLTF.

In its sample, this clone was seen a few times. The gene calls are TRBV11-2 and TRBJ2-7; tentatively, D is TRBD2 (5 bases). The CDR3 is 13 amino acids. Trimming removed 5 bases from V and 1 base from J, with 9 bases in between. Germline V gene lookup returns CDR1 SGHAT and CDR2 FQNNGV. The CDR3, as DNA: TGTGCCAGCAGCCCGACTAATTCCTACGAGCAGTACTTC. It yields the protein CASSPTNSYEQYF.

This clone has only one observation. The rearrangement joins TRBV27 to TRBJ1-6, with D maybe TRBD1 (5 bases). The germline gives CDR1 MNHEY, CDR2 SMNVEV (reference sequence). Trimming took off 9 bases at V and 6 bases at J, with 21 bases between the two ends. The CDR3 has 16 amino acids. The CDR3 protein is CASTALRASANSPLHF. CDR3 sequence (DNA): TGTGCCAGTACCGCTCTCAGGGCTTCGGCTAATTCACCCCTCCACTTT.

The CDR3 is CASSLRQLNYGYTF. CDR3 bases: TGTGCCAGCAGTTTGAGGCAGCTTAACTATGGCTACACCTTC. The chain couples TRBV28 to TRBJ1-2; D ambiguous. Germline assignment: CDR1 MDHEN and CDR2 SYDVKM. The V end was cut by 3 bases, the J end by 1 base, with 9 bases between. The CDR3 is 14 residues long.

J is TRBJ2-7 and V is TRBV7-9; tentative D call: TRBD1 (7 bases). V lost 8 bases and J 7 bases, leaving 18 bases between the germline ends. Germline CDR1 and CDR2: SEHNR and FQNEAQ (reference sequence). The CDR3 runs to 13 residues. The CDR3 DNA reads as TGTGCCAGCCGATGGGGGGACAGCTGGGAGCAGTACTTC. Its protein is CASRWGDSWEQYF.

In DNA, the CDR3 is TGTGCCAGTATGATGTTTGCAACTAATGAAAAACTGTTTTTT. Amino acid sequence: CASMMFATNEKLFF. This sequence joins TRBV19 and TRBJ1-4; no clear D. Trimming took off 7 bases at V and 0 bases at J, with 9 bases between the two ends. CDR1 LNHDA and CDR2 SQIVND come from the germline V gene (reference sequence). The CDR3 contains 14 residues.

The chain combines TRBV2 with TRBJ2-3; 8 bases line up with TRBD2. Trimming removed 5 bases from V and 0 bases from J; junction bases left unmatched: 13. CDR3 size: 18 residues. The germline V gene encodes CDR1 SNHLY and CDR2 FYNNEI. CDR3 amino acids: CASSSVPSGWSSTDTQYF. The CDR3 coding sequence is TGTGCCAGCAGTAGCGTGCCTAGCGGGTGGTCTAGCACAGATACGCAGTATTTT.

The chain combines TRBV12-3 or TRBV12-4 with TRBJ1-6; tentative D call: TRBD1 (5 bases). This CDR3 has 13 residues. Trimming left V 5 bases short and J 4 bases short, with 6 bases between. CDR3 nucleotides: TGTGCCAGCAGTCCAGGGTATAATTCACCCCTCCACTTT. As protein: CASSPGYNSPLHF.

The chain couples TRBV28 to TRBJ1-2; weak D call: TRBD1 (6 bases). Germline V lookup: CDR1 MDHEN, CDR2 SYDVKM. The CDR3 contains 14 residues. The V gene lost 5 bases and the J gene lost 5 bases, with 15 bases spanning the gap. The CDR3 bases are TGTGCCAGCAGTATACAGGGAGGCCTATATGGCTACACCTTC. Translated, it gives CASSIQGGLYGYTF.

The chain joins TRBV5-4 to TRBJ2-3; TRBD2 might be the D (7 bases). The V end was cut by 4 bases, the J end by 2 bases, with 17 bases between. CDR1 and CDR2 from the germline V gene are SGHNT and YYREEE (reference sequence). The CDR3 sequence is 16 residues long. This CDR3 is CASSPRVGGPTDTQYF. The CDR3, as DNA: TGTGCCAGCAGCCCCCGGGTGGGGGGGCCCACAGATACGCAGTATTTT.

This chain connects TRBV15 to TRBJ1-2; 9 bases fit TRBD1. The germline CDR1 and CDR2 sequences are LNHNV and YYDKDF (reference sequence). CDR3 length: 15 residues. The V gene end was trimmed by 3 bases and the J gene end by 5 bases; junction bases not matched to a gene: 7. CDR3 nucleotides: TGTGCCACCAGCAGTGCGACAGGGGGGCGTTATGGCTACACCTTC. It translates to CATSSATGGRYGYTF. Drawing the rest from reference TRBV15 and TRBJ1-2, the complete variable domain is DAMVIQNPRYQVTQFGKPVTLSCSQTLNHNVMYWYQQKSSQAPKLLFHYYDKDFNNEADTPDNFQSRRPNTSFCFLDIRSPGLGDTAMYLCATSSATGGRYGYTFGSGTRLTVV.